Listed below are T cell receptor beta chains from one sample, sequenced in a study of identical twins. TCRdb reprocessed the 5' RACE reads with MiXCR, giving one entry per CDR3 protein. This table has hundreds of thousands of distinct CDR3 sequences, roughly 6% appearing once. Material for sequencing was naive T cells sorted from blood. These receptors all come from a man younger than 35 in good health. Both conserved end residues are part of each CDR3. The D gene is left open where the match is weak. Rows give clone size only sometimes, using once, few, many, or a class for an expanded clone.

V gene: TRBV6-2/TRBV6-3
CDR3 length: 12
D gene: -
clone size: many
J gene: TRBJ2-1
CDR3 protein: CASSPPEREQFF
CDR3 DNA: TGTGCCAGCAGTCCACCCGAGAGGGAGCAGTTCTTC

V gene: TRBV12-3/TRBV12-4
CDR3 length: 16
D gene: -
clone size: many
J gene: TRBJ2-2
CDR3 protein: CASSTLSTKNTGELFF
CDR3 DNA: TGTGCCAGCAGCACCCTTTCAACAAAGAACACCGGGGAGCTGTTTTTT

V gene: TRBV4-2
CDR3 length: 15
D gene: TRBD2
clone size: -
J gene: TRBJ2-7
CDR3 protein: CASSQVAGGPREQYF
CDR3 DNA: TGTGCCAGCAGCCAGGTAGCGGGAGGCCCGCGAGAGCAGTACTTC

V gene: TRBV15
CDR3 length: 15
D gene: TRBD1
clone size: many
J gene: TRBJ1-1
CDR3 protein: CATSRPGQGLTEAFF
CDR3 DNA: TGTGCCACCAGCAGACCTGGACAGGGGCTCACTGAAGCTTTCTTT

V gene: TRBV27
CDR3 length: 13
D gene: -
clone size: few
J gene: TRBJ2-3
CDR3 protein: CASSILSTDTQYF
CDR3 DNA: TGTGCCAGCAGTATCCTAAGCACAGATACGCAGTATTTT

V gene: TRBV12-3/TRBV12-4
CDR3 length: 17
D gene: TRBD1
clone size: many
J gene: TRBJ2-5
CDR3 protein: CASSFPAQGVEGETQYF
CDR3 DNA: TGTGCCAGCAGTTTCCCCGCACAGGGGGTGGAGGGAGAGACCCAGTACTTC

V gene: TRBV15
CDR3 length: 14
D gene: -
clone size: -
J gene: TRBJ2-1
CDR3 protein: CATSITGQYNEQFF
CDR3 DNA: TGTGCCACCAGCATCACAGGGCAGTACAATGAGCAGTTCTTC

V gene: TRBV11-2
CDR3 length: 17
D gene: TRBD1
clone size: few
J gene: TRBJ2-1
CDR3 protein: CASSLDQGVLSYNEQFF
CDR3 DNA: TGTGCCAGCAGCTTAGATCAGGGGGTCCTCTCCTACAATGAGCAGTTCTTC

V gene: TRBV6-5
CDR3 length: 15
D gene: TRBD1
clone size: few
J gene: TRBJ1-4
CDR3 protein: CASSYGTGFEEKLFF
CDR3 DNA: TGTGCCAGCAGTTACGGGACAGGGTTTGAAGAAAAACTGTTTTTT

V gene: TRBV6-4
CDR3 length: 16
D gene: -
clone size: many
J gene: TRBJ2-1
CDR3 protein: CASRSRAEVLTNEQFF
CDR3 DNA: TGTGCCAGCAGAAGTAGGGCGGAAGTTTTGACCAATGAGCAGTTCTTC

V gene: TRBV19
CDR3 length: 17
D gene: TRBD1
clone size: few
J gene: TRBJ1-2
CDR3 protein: CASSTPRADRGRNGYTF
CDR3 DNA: TGTGCCAGTAGTACCCCGAGGGCGGACAGGGGGCGAAATGGCTACACCTTC

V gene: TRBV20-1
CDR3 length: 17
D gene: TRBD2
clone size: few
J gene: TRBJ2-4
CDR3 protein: CSANPGFGRADKNIQYF
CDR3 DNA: TGCAGTGCTAACCCAGGTTTCGGGAGGGCCGATAAAAACATTCAGTACTTC

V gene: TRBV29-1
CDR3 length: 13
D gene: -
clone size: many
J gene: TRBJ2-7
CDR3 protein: CSVPGPSSYEQYF
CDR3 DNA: TGCAGCGTTCCGGGCCCAAGCTCCTACGAGCAGTACTTC

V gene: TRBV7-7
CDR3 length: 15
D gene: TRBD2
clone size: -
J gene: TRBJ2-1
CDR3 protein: CASSSSSGLRNEQFF
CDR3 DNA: TGTGCCAGCAGCTCCTCTAGCGGACTAAGGAATGAGCAGTTCTTC

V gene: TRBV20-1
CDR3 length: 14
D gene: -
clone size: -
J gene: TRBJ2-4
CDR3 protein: CSAIDRAAKNIQYF
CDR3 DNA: TGCAGTGCAATCGATCGGGCAGCAAAAAACATTCAGTACTTC

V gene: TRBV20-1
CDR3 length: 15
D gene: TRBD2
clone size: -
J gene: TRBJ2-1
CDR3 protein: CSAGTGTSGYNEQFF
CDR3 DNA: TGCAGTGCAGGAACCGGGACTAGCGGATACAATGAGCAGTTCTTC